Listed here are 20 T cell receptor beta chains from one sample, sequenced in a study of shared clonotypes between healthy human individuals. The naive CD8 population came from CD45RO-negative cells selected for CCR7, without terminally differentiated effector memory CD45RA+ cells. TCRdb's table, derived via immunoSEQ multiplex PCR, lists solely in-frame clones and lacks some. The repertoire holds approximately 2,000,000 clones, 90% to 95% seen once, with around 1.7% in the top ten. The material sequenced was naive CD8+ T cells from PBMCs. The receptors stem from a man aged 18-30 years in good health. Some clones in this sample may be carry-over from other donors' samples.

The gene calls are TRBV25-1 and TRBJ1-5; D ambiguous. Deletions cut 4 bases from V and 8 bases from J, with 12 bases between. The CDR3 runs to 13 residues. CDR1 is MGHDK, CDR2 SYGVNS, per germline. The CDR3 loop reads CASSGHLLEPQHF. The CDR3 nucleotides read TGTGCCAGCAGTGGACACCTCCTGGAGCCCCAGCATTTT.

The chain carries TRBV9 and TRBJ2-2; TRBD1 matches at 10 bases. This CDR3 has 17 amino acids. Germline lookup yields CDR1 SGDLS and CDR2 YYNGEE. The V segment lost 1 base and the J segment 4 bases; nucleotides outside the gene matches: 7. CDR3 DNA: TGTGCCAGCAGCGTAAGATCCGGGACAGGGGTCACCGGGGAGCTGTTTTTT. Translation gives CASSVRSGTGVTGELFF.

The rearrangement links TRBV6-5 to TRBJ2-1, with 9 positions matching TRBD2. Unmatched junction bases numbered 5, after V lost 4 bases and J lost 4 bases. The CDR3 extends over 15 amino acids. Germline-derived CDR1 and CDR2 are MNHEY and SVGAGI. Here the CDR3 DNA reads TGTGCCAGCAGTTTTAGCGGGAGCTTGTACAATGAGCAGTTCTTC. Amino acid sequence: CASSFSGSLYNEQFF.

Notes on this clone: This specimen includes other DNA sequences encoding the same CDR3. The CDR3 DNA follows: TGTGCCAGCAGCTCCCGCCAGGGGGCTAGCTACAATGAGCAGTTCTTC. Residues: CASSSRQGASYNEQFF. The rearrangement uses TRBV7-3 and TRBJ2-1; 8 bases fit TRBD1. Trimming cost V 4 bases and J 3 bases; bases outside gene matches: 8. Germline CDR1 and CDR2: SGHTA and FQGTGA. The CDR3 runs 16 residues.

The chain couples TRBV29-1 to TRBJ1-6; 8 positions match TRBD1. CDR1 SQVTM and CDR2 ANQGSEA come from the germline V gene. This CDR3 region has 16 residues. The V and J ends lost 1 base and 8 bases, in that order; junction bases with no gene match: 10. CDR3 bases: TGCAGCGTTGAAGTCGCCACCACAGGGGGGTATTCACCCCTCCACTTT. Encoded protein: CSVEVATTGGYSPLHF.

To note about this clone: The sample has other DNA sequences that encode this CDR3 too. The chain recombines TRBV11-2 with TRBJ2-1; no firm D call. Trimming pared 4 bases from V and 5 bases from J, leaving 9 bases between. CDR1 and CDR2 (germline): SGHAT, FQNNGV. The CDR3 sequence is 13 residues long. Here the CDR3 reads CASSSRTDNEQFF. The CDR3 DNA is TGTGCCAGCAGCTCCAGGACGGACAATGAGCAGTTCTTC.

The CDR3 nucleotides read TGCGCCAGCAGCCAAGATTCTGCAGGGCGCACTGAAGCTTTCTTT. Protein: CASSQDSAGRTEAFF. The V gene is TRBV4-1, the J gene TRBJ1-1, with a weak D call TRBD1 (5 bases). Germline-derived CDR1 and CDR2 are MGHRA and YSYEKL. The V end was cut by 0 bases, the J end by 4 bases, with 12 bases between. The length of the CDR3 is 15 residues.

This rearrangement joins TRBV7-9 to TRBJ2-7; tentative D call: TRBD1 (5 bases). V gave up 0 bases and J gave up 0 bases, with 9 bases separating them. The CDR3 has 15 residues. Looked up from germline, CDR1 is SEHNR and CDR2 is FQNEAQ (reference sequence). The CDR3 coding sequence is TGTGCCAGCAGCTTAGCTTTTGGGGCCTCCTACGAGCAGTACTTC. Protein product: CASSLAFGASYEQYF.

The V and J genes are TRBV5-1 and TRBJ2-7; the D gene could be TRBD1 or TRBD2 (5 bases each). Trimming took off 0 bases at V and 5 bases at J, with 21 bases between the two ends. Germline loops: CDR1 SGHRS, CDR2 YFSETQ. The CDR3 runs 17 residues. The CDR3: CASSLGQPIQGSDEQYF. The CDR3 DNA follows: TGCGCCAGCAGCTTGGGACAGCCTATCCAGGGTAGCGACGAGCAGTACTTC. The full variable domain, completed using reference TRBV5-1 and TRBJ2-7, is KAGVTQTPRYLIKTRGQQVTLSCSPISGHRSVSWYQQTPGQGLQFLFEYFSETQRNKGNFPGRFSGRQFSNSRSEMNVSTLELGDSALYLCASSLGQPIQGSDEQYFGPGTRLTVT.

The CDR3 reads CASSKVKGTANMNTEAFF. CDR3 sequence (DNA): TGTGCCAGCAGTAAGGTAAAAGGGACAGCAAATATGAACACTGAAGCTTTCTTT. The J gene is TRBJ1-1, the V gene TRBV2; 7 nucleotides match TRBD1. The germline V gene has CDR1 SNHLY and CDR2 FYNNEI. V was clipped by 5 bases and J by 0 bases; unmatched bases: 15. The CDR3 is 18 amino acids. Combining the CDR3 with reference TRBV2 and TRBJ1-1 gives the whole variable domain EPEVTQTPSHQVTQMGQEVILRCVPISNHLYFYWYRQILGQKVEFLVSFYNNEISEKSEIFDDQFSVERPDGSNFTLKIRSTKLEDSAMYFCASSKVKGTANMNTEAFFGQGTRLTVV.

This clone is a singleton in its sample. The chain combines TRBV29-1 with TRBJ1-2; no clear D gene. From germline, CDR1 is SQVTM and CDR2 ANQGSEA. The V and J ends lost 6 bases and 8 bases respectively, with 13 bases between them. The CDR3 spans 11 residues. Here the CDR3 reads CSVPVEGGYTF. The CDR3 region has the DNA TGCAGCGTACCGGTCGAGGGCGGCTACACCTTC.

V gene TRBV27 combines with J gene TRBJ1-1; the D gene is possibly TRBD1 (5 bases). Trimming stripped 3 bases from V and 3 bases from J, with 14 bases between. Per the germline V gene, CDR1 is MNHEY and CDR2 is SMNVEV (reference sequence). The CDR3 spans 15 residues. DNA for the CDR3: TGTGCCAGCAGTTTTGGGGGTGGGGTGGACACTGAAGCTTTCTTT. Its translation: CASSFGGGVDTEAFF.

The chain is built from TRBV9 and TRBJ2-7; unclear D gene. Germline CDR1 and CDR2: SGDLS and YYNGEE. Trimming stripped 3 bases from V and 7 bases from J, with 5 bases between. This CDR3 has 10 residues. The CDR3 is CASSAKEQYF. The DNA of the CDR3 is TGTGCCAGCAGCGCGAAGGAGCAGTACTTC.

The rearrangement links TRBV6-4 to TRBJ1-5; perhaps TRBD1 as D (6 bases). CDR3 length: 13 amino acids. Germline values: CDR1 MRHNA, CDR2 SNTAGT. V was shortened by 3 bases and J by 6 bases, with 9 bases between the two germline ends. CDR3 residues: CASSEGRGQPQHF. The CDR3 nucleotides are TGTGCCAGCAGTGAGGGCAGGGGTCAGCCCCAGCATTTT.

This clone occurred once. The rearrangement links TRBV4-1 to TRBJ1-2; D unclear. Germline-derived CDR1 and CDR2 are MGHRA and YSYEKL. The CDR3 loop spans 15 amino acids. V was shortened by 0 bases and J by 4 bases, with 12 bases between the two germline ends. The CDR3 here is CASSQELSAFYGYTF. The DNA for the CDR3 is TGCGCCAGCAGCCAAGAGTTATCCGCTTTCTATGGCTACACCTTC.

The chain couples TRBV5-6 to TRBJ2-3; D uncertain. With 3 bases removed from V and 4 bases from J, the gap between germline ends came to 21 bases. CDR1 is SGHDT and CDR2 is YYEEEE in the germline V gene. The CDR3 spans 17 residues. The CDR3 region is CASSSFRTQYLPDTQYF. The CDR3 nucleotides read TGTGCCAGCAGCTCTTTCCGGACCCAATATCTGCCAGATACGCAGTATTTT.

This chain uses TRBV19 with TRBJ1-1, with D possibly TRBD1 on 5 matching bases. This CDR3 comprises 13 residues. Germline CDR1 LNHDA, CDR2 SQIVND (reference sequence). V lost 11 bases, J lost 1 base, and 14 bases lay in between. CDR3 sequence: CAFRAGSNTEAFF. CDR3 in DNA: TGTGCCTTCAGGGCAGGGTCGAACACTGAAGCTTTCTTT. Based on the CDR3 plus reference TRBV19 and TRBJ1-1, the full variable domain is DGGITQSPKYLFRKEGQNVTLSCEQNLNHDAMYWYRQDPGQGLRLIYYSQIVNDFQKGDIAEGYSVSREKKESFPLTVTSAQKNPTAFYLCAFRAGSNTEAFFGQGTRLTVV.

The CDR3 here is CASSLSGFGYGYTF. The CDR3 nucleotides are TGTGCCAGCAGTTTATCAGGGTTTGGCTATGGCTACACCTTC. V usage is TRBV28 and J usage is TRBJ1-2; D may be TRBD1 (5 bases). This CDR3 is built from 14 residues. CDR1 and CDR2 from the germline V gene are MDHEN and SYDVKM. V lost 1 base to trimming and J lost 4 bases, with 10 bases between them.

The rearrangement uses TRBV27 and TRBJ2-7; D remains ambiguous. The CDR3 has 14 residues. V dropped 0 bases and J dropped 0 bases, with 6 bases sitting between them. CDR1 and CDR2 (germline): MNHEY, SMNVEV (reference sequence). The CDR3 loop is CASSLSTPSYEQYF. The CDR3 DNA follows: TGTGCCAGCAGTTTATCGACCCCCTCCTACGAGCAGTACTTC.

Note on this clone: The same CDR3 also results from other DNA sequences found in this sample. The V gene is TRBV27, the J gene TRBJ2-7; D may be TRBD1 or TRBD2 (5 bases each). Trimming cost V 3 bases and J 3 bases, with 9 bases left between them. CDR1 MNHEY and CDR2 SMNVEV come from the germline V gene (reference sequence). This CDR3 has 13 amino acids. CDR3 protein: CASSLGRGYEQYF. As DNA, the CDR3 is TGTGCCAGCAGTTTGGGACGGGGCTACGAGCAGTACTTC.